This is a list of T cell receptor beta chains from one sample in a study of T cell responses to AZD1222 COVID-19 vaccine. Assay used: immunoSEQ multiplex PCR; TCRdb lists only in-frame clones, some missing. The data contain 80,000 to 100,000 clones, roughly 90% of them seen just once; the ten biggest clones take up over 2.5%. Sequences were derived from peripheral blood, sampled on day 0 of MenACWY control vaccination. Receptors were obtained from an adult in good health. The CDR3 runs from the conserved cysteine through the conserved F or W. The order of the fields is V gene, D gene, J gene, clone size, CDR3 protein, CDR3 DNA. The D gene is left open where the match is weak. Only some rows state a clone size, as once, few, many or a class for expanded clones.

TRBV4-1,NA,TRBJ1-3,NA,CASSQDDTEFSGNTIYF,TGCGCCAGCAGCCAAGATGATACAGAGTTCTCCGGAAACACCATATATTTT
TRBV11-2,NA,TRBJ1-6,NA,CASSLGRGSSPLHF,TGTGCCAGCAGCCTGGGCAGGGGCAGTTCACCCCTCCACTTT
TRBV29-1,NA,TRBJ2-2,once,CSVGRNTNTGELFF,TGCAGCGTTGGCAGGAATACGAACACCGGGGAGCTGTTTTTT
TRBV19,NA,TRBJ1-6,NA,CASHEGGIGSPLHF,TGTGCCAGTCACGAGGGAGGGATTGGTTCACCCCTCCACTTT
TRBV30,NA,TRBJ1-5,NA,CAWNVGSGQPQHF,TGTGCCTGGAATGTAGGGTCCGGTCAGCCCCAGCATTTT
TRBV6-2/TRBV6-3,NA,TRBJ1-3,NA,CASSVAGTSYSGNTIYF,TGTGCCAGCAGTGTCGCCGGGACATCATACTCTGGAAACACCATATATTTT
TRBV13,TRBD1,TRBJ2-1,NA,CASSFPQRTGFQSNEQFF,TGTGCCAGCAGCTTTCCCCAACGGACAGGTTTTCAGTCCAATGAGCAGTTCTTC
TRBV5-4,TRBD2,TRBJ2-5,NA,CASGPSGGAPETQYF,TGTGCCAGCGGTCCTAGCGGGGGGGCTCCAGAGACCCAGTACTTC
TRBV2,TRBD1,TRBJ1-2,few,CASSEDRVGYGYTF,TGTGCCAGCAGTGAGGACAGGGTTGGGTATGGCTACACCTTC
TRBV21-1,NA,TRBJ2-7,NA,CASTEYQRTRGETYEQYF,TGTGCCAGCACCGAATACCAAAGGACCCGGGGGGAAACCTACGAGCAGTACTTC
TRBV11-2,NA,TRBJ2-3,NA,CASSLVGGVGDTQYF,TGTGCCAGCAGCTTAGTAGGCGGGGTAGGAGATACGCAGTATTTT
TRBV28,NA,TRBJ1-1,NA,CASSRTISEAFF,TGTGCCAGCAGTCGTACTATCTCAGAAGCTTTCTTT
TRBV5-1,NA,TRBJ1-2,NA,CASRRGETYGYTF,TGCGCCAGCAGACGGGGAGAAACCTATGGCTACACCTTC
TRBV27,NA,TRBJ1-6,NA,CASSPLQGYNSPLHF,TGTGCCAGCAGTCCCCTACAGGGATACAATTCACCCCTCCACTTT
TRBV7-2,NA,TRBJ1-5,few,CASSLVASRKNQPQHF,TGTGCCAGCAGCTTAGTCGCCAGCAGGAAGAATCAGCCCCAGCATTTT
TRBV13,NA,TRBJ1-2,NA,CASSLSVRSFDYGYTF,TGTGCCAGCAGCTTATCTGTAAGGAGCTTTGACTATGGCTACACCTTC
TRBV5-4,NA,TRBJ2-7,NA,CASSLAGSYEQYF,TGTGCCAGCAGCTTGGCGGGATCCTACGAGCAGTACTTC
TRBV6-5,NA,TRBJ1-6,NA,CASSYAGPYNSPLHF,TGTGCCAGCAGTTACGCAGGGCCCTATAATTCACCCCTCCACTTT
TRBV3-1/TRBV3-2,NA,TRBJ2-4,once,CASSQTTQNIQYF,TGTGCCAGCAGCCAAACCACCCAAAACATTCAGTACTTC
TRBV27,NA,TRBJ2-5,NA,CASSLFSRWETQYF,TGTGCCAGCAGTTTATTTTCCAGATGGGAGACCCAGTACTTC